This T cell receptor beta chain is from a study of cytomegalovirus exposure and HLA in healthy donors. Trimming cost V 2 bases and J 3 bases, with 8 bases left between them. Germline V gives CDR1 SGHVS, CDR2 FNYEAQ. The CDR3 covers 14 residues. This clone was counted only a few times. The study ran its PCR with 60 Vbeta and 13 Jbeta primers. Here immunoSEQ multiplex PCR was the method, and the copy in TCRdb shows in-frame clones only, minus some. This sample has more than 140,000 clones, with around 65% found just once. J is TRBJ2-1 and V is TRBV7-6, with no clear D. The source material was PBMCs. This receptor was identified in a woman in her twenties or thirties in good health and CMV-seropositive. CDR3 DNA: TGTGCCAGCAGCTTATACCCTAACTACAATGAGCAGTTCTTC. Residues: CASSLYPNYNEQFF.